This T cell receptor (beta chain) was documented in a study of shared clonotypes between healthy human individuals. At the level of the study: A couple of women and three men aged 18 to 49 made up the donors.

Findings of the study overall: A handful of donors shared about 4.8% of their naive CD4 clonotypes. What rarefaction showed was incomplete sorted-subset sequencing despite large depth.

On this clone itself: Its antigen is not identified.

CDR1 and CDR2 (germline): DFQATT, SNEGSKA (reference sequence). There are 11 residues in the CDR3. Trimming removed 6 bases at V and 8 bases at J, with 11 bases between. Profiling relied on immunoSEQ multiplex PCR, and the TCRdb table lists in-frame clones only, not all of them. There are some 2 million clones in the sample; about 95% occur only once, and roughly 1% lies in the top ten. It was CD45RO-negative cells, positively selected for CCR7, that made up naive CD8 cells, with terminally differentiated effector memory CD45RA+ cells excluded. Nashville, Tennessee was home to all donors, each a Caucasian adult.

The TCR was taken from a young man in good health. The sample was naive CD8+ T cells sorted from blood. V gene TRBV20-1 combines with J gene TRBJ1-3; no clear D. The CDR3 nucleotides are TGCAGTGCCGTTCTTCGGGACACCATATATTTT. This codes for CSAVLRDTIYF.